This T cell receptor (beta chain) was retrieved from a study of spatial heterogeneity in lung cancer. The sample's time point: sample taken at primary tumor resection. The input material, whole RNA from tumor, nontumor lung or frozen PBMC, was sequenced unsorted. This clonotype has at least ten counts. Germline-derived CDR1 and CDR2 are ENHRY and SYGVKD. Trimming pared 7 bases from V and 4 bases from J, leaving 26 bases between. This CDR3 is built from 17 residues. TCRdb recomputed calls from the 5' RACE reads with MiXCR, one row per CDR3 protein. The sample records about 48,000 distinct CDR3 sequences, roughly 5.7% being singletons.

The receptor comes from a male donor with early-stage non-small cell lung cancer. This chain connects TRBV10-3 to TRBJ2-7, with a tentative D call TRBD1 (8 bases). The sample in question was PBMCs, obtained at surgery. The CDR3 sequence: CAIKDREGSGGVYEQYF. As DNA, the CDR3 is TGTGCCATCAAGGACAGGGAGGGTAGCGGAGGGGTGTACGAGCAGTACTTC.